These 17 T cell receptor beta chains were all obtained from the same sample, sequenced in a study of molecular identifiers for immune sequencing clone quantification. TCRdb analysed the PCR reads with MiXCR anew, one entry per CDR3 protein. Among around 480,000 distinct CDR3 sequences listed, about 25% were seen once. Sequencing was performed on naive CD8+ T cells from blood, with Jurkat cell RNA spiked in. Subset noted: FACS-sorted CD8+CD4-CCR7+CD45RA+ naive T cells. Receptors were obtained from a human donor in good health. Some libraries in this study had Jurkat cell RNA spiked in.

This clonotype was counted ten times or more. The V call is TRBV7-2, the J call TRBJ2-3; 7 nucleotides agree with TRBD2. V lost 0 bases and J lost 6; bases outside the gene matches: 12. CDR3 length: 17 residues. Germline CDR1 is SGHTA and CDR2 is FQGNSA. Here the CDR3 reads CASSLAYHLSGTDTQYF. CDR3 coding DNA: TGTGCCAGCAGCTTAGCGTACCACTTAAGCGGGACTGATACGCAGTATTTT.

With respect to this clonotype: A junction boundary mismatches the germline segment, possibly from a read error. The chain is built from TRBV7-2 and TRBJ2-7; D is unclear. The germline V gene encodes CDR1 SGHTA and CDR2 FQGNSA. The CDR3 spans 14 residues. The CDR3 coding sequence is TGTGCCAGCATCTTAGTATCCATTACCTACGAGCAGTACTTC. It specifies CASILVSITYEQYF.

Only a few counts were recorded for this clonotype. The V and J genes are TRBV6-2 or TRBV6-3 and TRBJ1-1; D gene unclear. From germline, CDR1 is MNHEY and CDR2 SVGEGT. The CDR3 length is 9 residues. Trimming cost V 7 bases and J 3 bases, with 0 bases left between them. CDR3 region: CASNTEAFF. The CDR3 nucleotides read TGTGCCAGCAACACTGAAGCTTTCTTT.

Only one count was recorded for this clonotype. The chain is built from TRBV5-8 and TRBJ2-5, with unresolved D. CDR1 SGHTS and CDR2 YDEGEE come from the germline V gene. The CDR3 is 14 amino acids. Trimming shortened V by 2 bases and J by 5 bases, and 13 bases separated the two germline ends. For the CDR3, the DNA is TGTGCCAGCAGCTTAAGGTGGGGTAGTGAGACCCAGTACTTC. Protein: CASSLRWGSETQYF.

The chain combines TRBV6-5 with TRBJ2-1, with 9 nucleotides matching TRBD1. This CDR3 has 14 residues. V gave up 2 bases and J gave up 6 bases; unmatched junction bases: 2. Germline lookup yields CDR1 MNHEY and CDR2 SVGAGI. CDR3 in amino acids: CASSYPGQGNEQFF. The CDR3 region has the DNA TGTGCCAGCAGTTACCCGGGACAGGGCAATGAGCAGTTCTTC.

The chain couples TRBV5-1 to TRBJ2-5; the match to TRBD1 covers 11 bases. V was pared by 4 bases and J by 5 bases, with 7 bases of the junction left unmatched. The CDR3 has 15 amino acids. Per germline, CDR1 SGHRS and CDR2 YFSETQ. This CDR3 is CASSTWTGGWETQYF. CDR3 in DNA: TGCGCCAGCAGCACTTGGACAGGGGGCTGGGAGACCCAGTACTTC.

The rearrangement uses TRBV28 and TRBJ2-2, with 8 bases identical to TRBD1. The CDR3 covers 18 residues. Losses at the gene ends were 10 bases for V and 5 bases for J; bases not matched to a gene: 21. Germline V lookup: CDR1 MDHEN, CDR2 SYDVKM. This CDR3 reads CAIPQTNEQGDETGELFF. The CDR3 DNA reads TGTGCCATCCCCCAGACCAACGAACAGGGGGATGAGACCGGGGAGCTGTTTTTT.

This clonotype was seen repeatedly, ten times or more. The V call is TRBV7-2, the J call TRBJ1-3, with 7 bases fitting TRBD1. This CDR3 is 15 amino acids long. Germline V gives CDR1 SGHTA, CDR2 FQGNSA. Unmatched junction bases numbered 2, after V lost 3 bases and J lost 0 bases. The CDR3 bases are TGTGCCAGCAGCTTTTCAGGGGGCTCTGGAAACACCATATATTTT. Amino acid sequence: CASSFSGGSGNTIYF. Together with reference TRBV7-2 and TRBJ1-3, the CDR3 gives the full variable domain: GAGVSQSPSNKVTEKGKDVELRCDPISGHTALYWYRQSLGQGLEFLIYFQGNSAPDKSGLPSDRFSAERTGGSVSTLTIQRTQQEDSAVYLCASSFSGGSGNTIYFGEGSWLTVV.

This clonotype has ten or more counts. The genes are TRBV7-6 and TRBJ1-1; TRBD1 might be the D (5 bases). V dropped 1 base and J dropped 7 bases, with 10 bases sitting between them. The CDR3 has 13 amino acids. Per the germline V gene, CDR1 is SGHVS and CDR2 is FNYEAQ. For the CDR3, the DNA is TGTGCCAGCAGCTTAGGGTACAGGAGTGAAGCTTTCTTT. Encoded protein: CASSLGYRSEAFF. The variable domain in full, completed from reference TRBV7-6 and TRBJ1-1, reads GAGVSQSPRYKVTKRGQDVALRCDPISGHVSLYWYRQALGQGPEFLTYFNYEAQQDKSGLPNDRFSAERPEGSISTLTIQRTEQRDSAMYRCASSLGYRSEAFFGQGTRLTVV.

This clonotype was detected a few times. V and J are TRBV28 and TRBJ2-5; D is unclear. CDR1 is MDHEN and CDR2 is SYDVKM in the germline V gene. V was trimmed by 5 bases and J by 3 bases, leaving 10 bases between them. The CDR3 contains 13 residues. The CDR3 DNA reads TGTGCCAGCAGTCCCAGGATAGAAGAGACCCAGTACTTC. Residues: CASSPRIEETQYF.

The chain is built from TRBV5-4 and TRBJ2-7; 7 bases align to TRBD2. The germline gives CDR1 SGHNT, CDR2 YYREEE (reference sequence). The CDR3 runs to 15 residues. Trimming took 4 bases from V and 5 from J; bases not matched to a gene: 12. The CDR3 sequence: CASSGGASGPDEQYF. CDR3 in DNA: TGTGCCAGCAGCGGAGGAGCTAGCGGTCCGGACGAGCAGTACTTC.

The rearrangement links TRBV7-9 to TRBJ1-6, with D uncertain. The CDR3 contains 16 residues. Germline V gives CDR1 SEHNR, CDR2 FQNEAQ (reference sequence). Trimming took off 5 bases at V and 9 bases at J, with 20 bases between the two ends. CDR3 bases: TGTGCCAGCAGCCCGGGCAGCTCAATGAGAAGTTCACCCCTCCACTTT. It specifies CASSPGSSMRSSPLHF.

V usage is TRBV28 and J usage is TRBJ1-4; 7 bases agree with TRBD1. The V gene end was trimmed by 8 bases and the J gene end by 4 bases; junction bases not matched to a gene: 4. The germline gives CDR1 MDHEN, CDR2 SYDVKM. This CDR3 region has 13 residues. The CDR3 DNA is TGTGCCAGCTCGGGACAGTATAATGAAAAACTGTTTTTT. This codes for CASSGQYNEKLFF.

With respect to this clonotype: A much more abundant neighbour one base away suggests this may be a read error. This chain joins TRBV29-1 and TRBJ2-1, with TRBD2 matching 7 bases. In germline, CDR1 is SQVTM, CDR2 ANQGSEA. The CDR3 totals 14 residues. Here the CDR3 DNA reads TGCAGCATTGAACCTAGCGGACTTATGAATGAGCAGTTCTTC. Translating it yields CSIEPSGLMNEQFF.

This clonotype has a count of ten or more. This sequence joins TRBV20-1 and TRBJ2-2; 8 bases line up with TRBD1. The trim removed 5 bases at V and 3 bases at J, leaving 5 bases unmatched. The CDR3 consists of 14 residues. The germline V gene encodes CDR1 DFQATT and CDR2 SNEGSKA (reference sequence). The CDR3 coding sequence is TGCAGTGCTCCGGACAGGGCTGACACCGGGGAGCTGTTTTTT. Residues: CSAPDRADTGELFF.

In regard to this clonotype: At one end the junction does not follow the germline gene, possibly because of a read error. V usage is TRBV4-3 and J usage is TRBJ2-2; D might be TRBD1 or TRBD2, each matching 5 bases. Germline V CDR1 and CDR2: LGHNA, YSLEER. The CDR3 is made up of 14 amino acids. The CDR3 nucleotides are TGCGCCAACAGCCCCGGGACGTCCACCGGGGAGCTGTTTTTT. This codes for CANSPGTSTGELFF.

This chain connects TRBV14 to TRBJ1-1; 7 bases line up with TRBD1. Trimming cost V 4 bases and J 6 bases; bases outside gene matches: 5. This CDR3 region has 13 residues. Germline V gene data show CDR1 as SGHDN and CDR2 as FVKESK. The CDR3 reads CASSPGQFPEAFF. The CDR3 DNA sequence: TGTGCCAGCAGCCCGGGACAGTTCCCTGAAGCTTTCTTT.